The T cell receptor (beta chain) described here comes from a study of shared clonotypes between healthy human individuals. As regards this clone: Its cognate antigen is unknown.

The study ran the assay at deep level. Researchers divided each subset's genomic DNA evenly across several immunoSEQ plates. The protocol was immunoSEQ multiplex PCR, while the TCRdb copy is restricted to in-frame clones and leaves out a portion. Altogether roughly 2.6 million clones are present, 90% to 95% being singletons, with the ten largest covering around 0.14%. Study observations and caveats: All-four-donor shared clonotypes had higher generation probabilities than non-shared clonotypes did. The sharing of roughly 5% of naive CD4 clonotypes was seen across a handful of donors.

The sequence was obtained from a man between 18 and 35 years old in good health. The source material was naive CD4+ T cells sorted from blood. Noted subset: CD45RA+ positively selected.

The CDR3 sequence: CASGPGQDNSPLHF. CDR3 sequence (DNA): TGTGCCAGCGGTCCGGGACAGGACAATTCACCCCTCCACTTT. This sequence joins TRBV28 and TRBJ1-6; TRBD1 aligns across 8 bases. The CDR3 consists of 14 residues. Looked up from germline, CDR1 is MDHEN and CDR2 is SYDVKM. The V gene end was trimmed by 8 bases and the J gene end by 7 bases; junction bases not matched to a gene: 7. Supplemented by reference TRBV28 and TRBJ1-6, the full variable domain reads DVKVTQSSRYLVKRTGEKVFLECVQDMDHENMFWYRQDPGLGLRLIYFSYDVKMKEKGDIPEGYSVSREKKERFSLILESASTNQTSMYLCASGPGQDNSPLHFGNGTRLTVT.